This T cell receptor beta chain was documented in a study of tumor and adjacent non-tumor tissue in lung cancer. Study-wide background: Histology: eleven to twelve adenocarcinoma, a couple of squamous cell carcinoma, 1 small cell lung cancer.

Findings of the study overall: Tumor repertoires had a smaller top 100 clone share than normal lung. Tumor TCR diversity, when higher, was linked to shorter survival. Compared with tumor, normal lung showed significantly lower TCR diversity.

Of note for this clonotype: Its target is not known.

No cell sorting was done before RNA was extracted from the tissue. A modified ARM-PCR protocol with three rounds of nested PCR amplified TCRbeta. TCRdb independently ran MiXCR on the multiplex PCR reads; one entry per CDR3 protein. The table has 100,000 to 150,000 distinct CDR3 sequences, 66% seen once. This sequence was found in a man aged 25 to 45 with non-small cell lung cancer. Sequencing used lung tumor tissue.

CDR3 DNA: TGTGCCAGCAGCCTGGGGAGTTACAATCAGCCCCAGCATTTT. As protein: CASSLGSYNQPQHF. J is TRBJ1-5 and V is TRBV13; D unclear. Germline CDR1 is PRHDT and CDR2 is FYEKMQ (reference sequence). V was shortened by 5 bases and J by 3 bases, with 11 bases between the two germline ends. The CDR3 runs to 14 residues.